This T cell receptor (beta chain) was sequenced during a study of beta chain features in type 1 diabetes. Notes on this clone: The target antigen is unknown.

As every portion of the isolated RNA was reverse transcribed, the sequencing read expressed TCRB transcripts. The repertoire was sequenced with immunoSEQ multiplex PCR; TCRdb's copy has only in-frame clones and lacks some. The sample consists of over 650,000 clones, roughly 13% of them appearing once. V lost 0 bases to trimming and J lost 1 base, with 4 bases between them. This CDR3 is built from 14 residues. Germline CDR1 is SGDLS and CDR2 is YYNGEE. General study points: VDJ junctions from type 1 diabetes patients carried fewer insertions and larger deletions. Type 1 diabetes patients had TCRB CDR3s that were shorter (moderately but significantly so) in all four CD4+ subsets.

Sequences were obtained from naive CD4+ T cells from blood. This chain connects TRBV9 to TRBJ2-2, with no clear D. This TCR was sampled from a man aged 18 to 29 with type 1 diabetes. In nucleotides, the CDR3 is TGTGCCAGCAGCGTAGGCGGGAACACCGGGGAGCTGTTTTTT. Protein product: CASSVGGNTGELFF.